This TCR beta chain was recorded in a study of B cell selection in AIRE deficiency. Overall study results and limits: CDR3s were shorter in shared Treg sequences, reflecting few non-templated nucleotide insertions. Of 3,000 to 4,000 shared Treg TCRbeta sequences, 25% to 35% were healthy-donor-only and around 8.6% patient-only.

As regards this clone: Its antigen remains unknown.

Germline values: CDR1 SGHAT, CDR2 FQNNGV. Trimming at V came to 8 bases and at J to 3 bases, leaving 5 bases not matched to a gene. The CDR3 spans 13 residues. The sorted conventional CD4 T cells were gated as CD4+CD127+. Some clones are missing from TCRdb's copy, which holds only in-frame ones; the method was immunoSEQ multiplex PCR. The repertoire holds tens of thousands of clones, around 96% seen once, with approximately 0.17% in the top ten. The receptor was derived from a human donor in good health. Sequencing input: CD4+CD127+ conventional T cells sorted from PBMCs. The V gene is TRBV11-2, the J gene TRBJ2-7; 9 positions match TRBD1. The CDR3 bases are TGTGCCAGCGGTACGACAGGGGGCTACGAGCAGTACTTC. Translation: CASGTTGGYEQYF.